A selection of T cell receptor beta chains follows, all from one sample in a study of blood T cell repertoires in COVID-19. The table came from immunoSEQ multiplex PCR; TCRdb's copy has only in-frame clones and leaves some out. The top ten hold roughly 13% of the sample, which has some 140,000 clones, around 80% seen once. Material for sequencing was peripheral blood. Receptors originate from an elderly man with acute or convalescent COVID-19. CDR3s include the opening cysteine and the closing phenylalanine or tryptophan. D genes are given only for firm matches. Some rows mark clone size as missing; the rest say once, few, many or name a class of expanded clone.

>TRBJ1-4|.|.|TRBV19
TGTGCCAGTAGTACAGGGAATCGGGAAAAACTGTTTTTT
CASSTGNREKLFF
>TRBJ1-4|TRBD1|.|TRBV4-1
TGCGCCAGCAACCCTACAGGGGAAGCTGAAAAACTGTTTTTT
CASNPTGEAEKLFF
>TRBJ2-6|TRBD1|.|TRBV5-5
TGTGCCAGCAGCTCGACAGGGTCAGGGGCCAACGTCCTGACTTTC
CASSSTGSGANVLTF
>TRBJ1-5|.|.|TRBV3-1/TRBV3-2
TGTGCCAGCAGCCAGTGGGCCGATGGGCAGCCCCAGCATTTT
CASSQWADGQPQHF
>TRBJ2-7|.|once|TRBV7-9
TGTGCCAGCAGCTTAGGGGAGGGGGATTCCTACGAGCAGTACTTC
CASSLGEGDSYEQYF
>TRBJ1-4|TRBD1|.|TRBV27
TGTGCCAGCAGTAGAAGGACAGGGGAAAATGAAAAACTGTTTTTT
CASSRRTGENEKLFF
>TRBJ1-5|.|.|TRBV6-6
TGTGCCAGCAGTTACTCGCGGCCCAATCAGCCCCAGCATTTT
CASSYSRPNQPQHF
>TRBJ2-4|.|.|TRBV28
TGTGCCAGCATCCCCGGAGGGTTACAAGCCAAAAACATTCAGTACTTC
CASIPGGLQAKNIQYF
>TRBJ2-7|.|.|TRBV5-4
TGTGCCAGCAGCTTGGGTAGCAGCAAGTACGAGCAGTACTTC
CASSLGSSKYEQYF
>TRBJ2-7|TRBD1|.|TRBV5-1
TGCGCCAGCAGCTTGGCCCCTCAGACAGGGGCCAACTACGAGCAGTACTTC
CASSLAPQTGANYEQYF
>TRBJ1-5|.|.|TRBV15
TGTGCCACCAGCAGAGATCAAATCCCTCAGCCCCAGCATTTT
CATSRDQIPQPQHF
>TRBJ1-2|.|.|TRBV6-1
TGTGCCAGCAGTGAAGCCGGCAGGCCCAAGAACTATGGCTACACCTTC
CASSEAGRPKNYGYTF
>TRBJ1-3|.|.|TRBV7-2
TGTGCCAGCAGCATTGAGGGCAGTCGGGTCGGAAACACCATATATTTT
CASSIEGSRVGNTIYF
>TRBJ1-1|.|few|TRBV7-3
TGTGCCAGCAGCGCGGGGCCGAGTAACACTGAAGCTTTCTTT
CASSAGPSNTEAFF
>TRBJ1-4|.|.|TRBV6-5
TGTGCCAGCAGTCGACAGCGGGGAGACGAAAAACTGTTTTTT
CASSRQRGDEKLFF
>TRBJ2-7|.|.|TRBV18
TGTGCCAGCTCACCACCGGACAGCTACGAGCAGTACTTC
CASSPPDSYEQYF
>TRBJ1-1|.|few|TRBV18
TGTGCCAGCTTCGGACAGAGGAACACTGAAGCTTTCTTT
CASFGQRNTEAFF
>TRBJ2-1|.|.|TRBV7-2
TGTGCCAGCAGCTTAATCCCGCCAGGGAGGAGTGATGAGCAGTTCTTC
CASSLIPPGRSDEQFF
>TRBJ2-7|TRBD1|.|TRBV5-1
TGCGCCAGCAGCTTGTTTCCAGGGGGCCAAGGGGAGCAGTACTTC
CASSLFPGGQGEQYF
>TRBJ2-3|.|.|TRBV24-1
TGTGCCACCAGTGTGAGAGGGGGTAGCACAGATACGCAGTATTTT
CATSVRGGSTDTQYF
>TRBJ2-1|TRBD2|.|TRBV7-3
TGTGCCAGCAGCTGGCGCGGGGGTAGCTCCTACAATGAGCAGTTCTTC
CASSWRGGSSYNEQFF
>TRBJ1-1|.|.|TRBV14
TGTGCCAGCAGCCAAGATGGTCAGGGGTTCAGTGAAGCTTTCTTT
CASSQDGQGFSEAFF
>TRBJ2-1|TRBD1|few|TRBV4-3
TGCGCCAGCAGCCCGGGGACAGTTACCAGGGGGTACAATGAGCAGTTCTTC
CASSPGTVTRGYNEQFF
>TRBJ2-3|.|.|TRBV7-3
TGTGCCAGCAGCCCGCGACTAAGCACAGATACGCAGTATTTT
CASSPRLSTDTQYF
>TRBJ2-1|TRBD2|.|TRBV28
TGTGCCAGCAGTCTCCGGGGGGGCTCCCGCAATGAGCAGTTCTTC
CASSLRGGSRNEQFF
>TRBJ1-5|TRBD1|.|TRBV4-2
TGTGCCAGCAGCCCCACAGGGGCTGGACAGCCCCAGCATTTT
CASSPTGAGQPQHF
>TRBJ2-2|.|.|TRBV28
TGTGCCAGCAGGCGCACCGGGGAGCTGTTTTTT
CASRRTGELFF
>TRBJ2-5|.|.|TRBV10-3
TGTGCCATCAGTGCAGATAGGGTAGCGGAGACCCAGTACTTC
CAISADRVAETQYF
>TRBJ2-1|.|.|TRBV5-4
TGTGCCAGCAGCTTGGGGATTTCATCCGGGAATGAGCAGTTCTTC
CASSLGISSGNEQFF
>TRBJ2-1|.|.|TRBV11-2
TGTGCCAGCAGGTTTACGGGGGAGGCCTACAATGAGCAGTTCTTC
CASRFTGEAYNEQFF
>TRBJ1-2|.|.|TRBV5-1
TGCGCCAGCCGCGTTGAAGCTAACTATGGCTACACCTTC
CASRVEANYGYTF
>TRBJ1-1|.|once|TRBV27
TGTGCCAGCAGTTTATCCGGCGGCCCTGAAGCTTTCTTT
CASSLSGGPEAFF
>TRBJ1-4|.|.|TRBV5-1
TGCGCCAGCAGCCCCGGACAGTTTAATGAAAAACTGTTTTTT
CASSPGQFNEKLFF
>TRBJ2-3|.|.|TRBV7-3
TGTGCCAGCAGCTTACTAAGTCCCCCGGATACGCAGTATTTT
CASSLLSPPDTQYF
>TRBJ2-7|TRBD1|.|TRBV6-2/TRBV6-3
TGTGCCAGCAGTTTGCACCGGGACAGGGGAATCGACGAGCAGTACTTC
CASSLHRDRGIDEQYF
>TRBJ1-1|.|.|TRBV28
TGTGCCAGCAGTTTGGGGGCAACGGGACAACCTGGGGCTTTCTTT
CASSLGATGQPGAFF
>TRBJ1-4|.|.|TRBV3-1/TRBV3-2
TGTGCCAGCAGCCCCCTCCTCGGCAGGGGAACGGTAGGCGAAAAACTGTTTTTT
CASSPLLGRGTVGEKLFF
>TRBJ2-2|.|.|TRBV29-1
TGCAGCGCCCAGGGTTCCGGGGAGCTGTTTTTT
CSAQGSGELFF
>TRBJ2-3|.|.|TRBV3-1/TRBV3-2
TGTGCCAGCAGCCAGGACGGGGGGCTAGGAGATACGCAGTATTTT
CASSQDGGLGDTQYF
>TRBJ1-1|.|.|TRBV19
TGTGCCAGTAGTCTTAGGGGAGGGCAGACTGAAGCTTTCTTT
CASSLRGGQTEAFF
>TRBJ2-2|TRBD1|.|TRBV7-2
TGTGCCAGCAGCCTAACAGGGGTAGGGGCCGGGGAGCTGTTTTTT
CASSLTGVGAGELFF